The clone carrying this T cell receptor beta chain was seen many times. The germline V gene has CDR1 SGHRS and CDR2 YFSETQ. The CDR3 has 12 amino acids. Trimming took off 4 bases at V and 3 bases at J, with 7 bases between the two ends. TCRdb reprocessed the RT-PCR reads with MiXCR, giving one entry per CDR3 protein. The sample lists more than 600,000 distinct CDR3 sequences, approximately 15% seen once, with 3.6% in the top ten. The TCR was taken from a female donor in good health, serving as a healthy control. Sequencing input: memory CD4+ T cells from blood. The V gene is TRBV5-1, the J gene TRBJ2-5; D call uncertain. The CDR3 is CASSTTEETQYF. CDR3 coding DNA: TGCGCCAGCAGCACGACGGAAGAGACCCAGTACTTC.